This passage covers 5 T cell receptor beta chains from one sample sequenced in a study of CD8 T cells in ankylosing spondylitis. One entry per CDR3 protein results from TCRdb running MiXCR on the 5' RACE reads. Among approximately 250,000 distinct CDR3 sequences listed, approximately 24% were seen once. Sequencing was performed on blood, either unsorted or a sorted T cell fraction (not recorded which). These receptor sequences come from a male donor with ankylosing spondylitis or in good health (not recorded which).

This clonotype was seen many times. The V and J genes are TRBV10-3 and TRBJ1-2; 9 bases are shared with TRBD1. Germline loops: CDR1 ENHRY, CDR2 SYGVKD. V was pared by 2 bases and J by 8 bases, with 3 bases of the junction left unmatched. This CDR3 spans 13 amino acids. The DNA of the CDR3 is TGTGCCATCAGTGAGCGGGACAGGGTCGGCTACACCTTC. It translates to CAISERDRVGYTF.

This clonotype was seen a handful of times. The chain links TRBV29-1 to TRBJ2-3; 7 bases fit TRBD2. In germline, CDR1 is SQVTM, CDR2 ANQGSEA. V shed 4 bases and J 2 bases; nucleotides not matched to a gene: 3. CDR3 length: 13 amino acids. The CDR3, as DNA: TGCAGCGTTGGGGAGGGCTCCACAGATACGCAGTATTTT. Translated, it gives CSVGEGSTDTQYF.

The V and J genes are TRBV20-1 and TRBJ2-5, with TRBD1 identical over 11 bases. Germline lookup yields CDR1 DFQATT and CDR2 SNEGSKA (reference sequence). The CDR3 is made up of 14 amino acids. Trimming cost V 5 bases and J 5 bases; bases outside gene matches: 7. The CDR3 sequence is CSASDRGQGETQYF. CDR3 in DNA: TGCAGTGCTTCGGACAGGGGGCAGGGGGAGACCCAGTACTTC.

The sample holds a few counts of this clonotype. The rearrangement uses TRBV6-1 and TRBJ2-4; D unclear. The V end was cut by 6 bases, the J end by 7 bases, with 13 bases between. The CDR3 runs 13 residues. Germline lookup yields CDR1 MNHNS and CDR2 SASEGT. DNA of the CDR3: TGTGCCAGCAGGCGGCAGGCTGGGAACATTCAGTACTTC. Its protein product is CASRRQAGNIQYF.

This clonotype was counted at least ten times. The CDR3 DNA follows: TGTGCCAGCAGCCTGTGGGGCCTGCGCACCGGGGAGCTGTTTTTT. Translating it yields CASSLWGLRTGELFF. This chain links TRBV3-1 with TRBJ2-2, with D perhaps TRBD1 (5 bases). The V gene lost 4 bases and the J gene lost 4 bases, with 13 bases spanning the gap. The CDR3 extends over 15 amino acids. CDR1 and CDR2 (germline): LGHDT, YNNKEL (reference sequence).